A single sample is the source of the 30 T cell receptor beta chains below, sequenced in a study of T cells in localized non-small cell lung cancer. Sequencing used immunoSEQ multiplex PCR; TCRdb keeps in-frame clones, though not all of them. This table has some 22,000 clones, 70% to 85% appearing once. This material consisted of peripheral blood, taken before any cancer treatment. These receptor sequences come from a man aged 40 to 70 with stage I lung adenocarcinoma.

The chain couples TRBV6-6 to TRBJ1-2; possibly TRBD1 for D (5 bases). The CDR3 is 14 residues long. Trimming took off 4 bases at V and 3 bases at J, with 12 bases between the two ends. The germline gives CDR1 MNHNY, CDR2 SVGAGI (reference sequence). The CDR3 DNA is TGTGCCAGCAGTTTCGGGACCTTAGACTATGGCTACACCTTC. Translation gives CASSFGTLDYGYTF.

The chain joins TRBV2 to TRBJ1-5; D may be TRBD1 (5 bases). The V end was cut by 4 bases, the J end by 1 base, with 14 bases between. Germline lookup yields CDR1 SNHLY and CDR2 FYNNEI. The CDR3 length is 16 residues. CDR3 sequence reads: CASSGQGGGSNQPQHF. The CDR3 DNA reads TGTGCCAGCAGTGGGCAGGGCGGAGGAAGCAATCAGCCCCAGCATTTT.

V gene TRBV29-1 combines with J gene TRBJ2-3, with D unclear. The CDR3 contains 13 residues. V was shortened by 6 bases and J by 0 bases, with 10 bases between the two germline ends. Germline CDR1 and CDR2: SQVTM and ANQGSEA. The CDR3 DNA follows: TGCAGCGTGGGCCCAGATAGCACAGATACGCAGTATTTT. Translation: CSVGPDSTDTQYF.

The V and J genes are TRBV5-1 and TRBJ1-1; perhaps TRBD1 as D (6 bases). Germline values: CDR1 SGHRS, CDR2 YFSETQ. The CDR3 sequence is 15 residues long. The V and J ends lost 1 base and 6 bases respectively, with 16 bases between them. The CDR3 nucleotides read TGCGCCAGCAGCTTGAACACAGGGCGAGGGGCTGAAGCTTTCTTT. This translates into CASSLNTGRGAEAFF. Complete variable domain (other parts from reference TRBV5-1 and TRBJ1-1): KAGVTQTPRYLIKTRGQQVTLSCSPISGHRSVSWYQQTPGQGLQFLFEYFSETQRNKGNFPGRFSGRQFSNSRSEMNVSTLELGDSALYLCASSLNTGRGAEAFFGQGTRLTVV.

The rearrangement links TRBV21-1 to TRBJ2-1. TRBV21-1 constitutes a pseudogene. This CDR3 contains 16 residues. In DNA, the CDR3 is TGTGCCAGCAGCCTTGAGACGGATAGCTCCTACAATGAGCAGTTCTTC. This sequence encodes CASSLETDSSYNEQFF.

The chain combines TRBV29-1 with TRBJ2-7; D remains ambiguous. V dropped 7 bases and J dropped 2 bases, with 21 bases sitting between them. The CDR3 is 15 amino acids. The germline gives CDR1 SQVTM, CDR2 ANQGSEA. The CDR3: CSATRSGDVTYEQYF. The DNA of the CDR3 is TGCAGCGCCACCCGATCAGGAGACGTGACCTACGAGCAGTACTTC.

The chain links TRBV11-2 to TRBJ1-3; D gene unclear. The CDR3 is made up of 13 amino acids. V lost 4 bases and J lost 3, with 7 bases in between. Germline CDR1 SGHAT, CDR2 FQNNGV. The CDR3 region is CASSSLDGNTIYF. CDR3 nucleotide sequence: TGTGCCAGCAGCTCCTTGGATGGAAACACCATATATTTT. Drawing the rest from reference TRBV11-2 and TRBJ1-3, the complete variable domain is EAGVAQSPRYKIIEKRQSVAFWCNPISGHATLYWYQQILGQGPKLLIQFQNNGVVDDSQLPKDRFSAERLKGVDSTLKIQPAKLEDSAVYLCASSSLDGNTIYFGEGSWLTVV.

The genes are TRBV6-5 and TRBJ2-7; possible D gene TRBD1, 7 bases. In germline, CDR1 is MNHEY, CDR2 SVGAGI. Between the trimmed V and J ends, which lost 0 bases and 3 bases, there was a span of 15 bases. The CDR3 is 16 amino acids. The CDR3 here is CASSYSSQGGGYEQYF. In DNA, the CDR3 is TGTGCCAGCAGTTACTCGAGCCAGGGGGGTGGCTACGAGCAGTACTTC.

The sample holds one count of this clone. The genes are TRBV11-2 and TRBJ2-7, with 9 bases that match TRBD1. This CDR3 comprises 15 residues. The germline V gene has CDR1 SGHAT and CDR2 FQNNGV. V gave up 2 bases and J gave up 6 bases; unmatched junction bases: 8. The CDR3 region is CASSLRTLTGGEQYF. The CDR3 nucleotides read TGTGCCAGCAGCTTAAGGACCCTGACAGGGGGCGAGCAGTACTTC.

CDR3 nucleotide sequence: TGCGCCAGCAGCTTGGTTCAGAACTATGGCTACACCTTC. Amino acids: CASSLVQNYGYTF. J is TRBJ1-2 and V is TRBV5-1, with D hard to call. V gave up 0 bases and J gave up 2 bases, with 5 bases separating them. The CDR3 is 13 amino acids. Germline V gives CDR1 SGHRS, CDR2 YFSETQ.

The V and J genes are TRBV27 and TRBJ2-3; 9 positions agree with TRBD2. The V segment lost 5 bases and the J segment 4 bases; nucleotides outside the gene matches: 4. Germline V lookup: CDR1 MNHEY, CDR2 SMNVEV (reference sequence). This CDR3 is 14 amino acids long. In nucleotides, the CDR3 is TGTGCCAGCAGTCTAGCGGGGAGCCCAGATACGCAGTATTTT. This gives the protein CASSLAGSPDTQYF.

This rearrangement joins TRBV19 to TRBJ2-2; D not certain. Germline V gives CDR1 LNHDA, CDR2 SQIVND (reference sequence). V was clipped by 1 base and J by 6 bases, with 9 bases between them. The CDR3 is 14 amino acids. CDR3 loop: CASSIGLPPGELFF. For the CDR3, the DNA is TGTGCCAGTAGTATAGGGCTACCCCCCGGGGAGCTGTTTTTT. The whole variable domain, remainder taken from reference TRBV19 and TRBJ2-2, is DGGITQSPKYLFRKEGQNVTLSCEQNLNHDAMYWYRQDPGQGLRLIYYSQIVNDFQKGDIAEGYSVSREKKESFPLTVTSAQKNPTAFYLCASSIGLPPGELFFGEGSRLTVL.

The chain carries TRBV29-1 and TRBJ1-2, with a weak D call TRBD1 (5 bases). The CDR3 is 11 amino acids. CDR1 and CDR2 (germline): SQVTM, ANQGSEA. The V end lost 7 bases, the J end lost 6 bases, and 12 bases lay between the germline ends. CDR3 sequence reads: CSGQGQDGYTF. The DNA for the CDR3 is TGCAGCGGGCAGGGTCAGGATGGCTACACCTTC.

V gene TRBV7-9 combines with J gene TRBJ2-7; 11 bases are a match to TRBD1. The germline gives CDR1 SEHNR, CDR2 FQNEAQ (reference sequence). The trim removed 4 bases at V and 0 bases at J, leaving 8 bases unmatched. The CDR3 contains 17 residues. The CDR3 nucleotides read TGTGCCAGCAGCTCCTTAGGCGGGACAGGGGGCTCCTACGAGCAGTACTTC. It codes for CASSSLGGTGGSYEQYF. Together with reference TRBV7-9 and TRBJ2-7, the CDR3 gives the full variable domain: DTGVSQNPRHKITKRGQNVTFRCDPISEHNRLYWYRQTLGQGPEFLTYFQNEAQLEKSRLLSDRFSAERPKGSFSTLEIQRTEQGDSAMYLCASSSLGGTGGSYEQYFGPGTRLTVT.

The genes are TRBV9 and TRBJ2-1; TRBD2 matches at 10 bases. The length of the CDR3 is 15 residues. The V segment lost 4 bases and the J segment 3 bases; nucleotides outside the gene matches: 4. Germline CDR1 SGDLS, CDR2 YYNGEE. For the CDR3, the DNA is TGTGCCAGCAGCTTTCGGACTAGCGGCTACAATGAGCAGTTCTTC. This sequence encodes CASSFRTSGYNEQFF. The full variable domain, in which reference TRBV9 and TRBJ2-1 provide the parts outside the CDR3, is DSGVTQTPKHLITATGQRVTLRCSPRSGDLSVYWYQQSLDQGLQFLIQYYNGEERAKGNILERFSAQQFPDLHSELNLSSLELGDSALYFCASSFRTSGYNEQFFGPGTRLTVL.

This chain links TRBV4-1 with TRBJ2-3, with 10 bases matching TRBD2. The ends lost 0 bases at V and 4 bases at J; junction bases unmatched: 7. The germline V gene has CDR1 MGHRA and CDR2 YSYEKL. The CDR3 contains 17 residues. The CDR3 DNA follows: TGCGCCAGCAGCCAAGAACCTAGCGGGAGAGGGGCAGATACGCAGTATTTT. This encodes CASSQEPSGRGADTQYF.

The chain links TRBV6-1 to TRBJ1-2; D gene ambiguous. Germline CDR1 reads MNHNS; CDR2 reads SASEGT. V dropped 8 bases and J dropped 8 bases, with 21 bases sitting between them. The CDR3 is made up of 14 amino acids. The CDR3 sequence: CASGLAGSGNGYTF. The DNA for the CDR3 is TGTGCCAGCGGTCTGGCGGGATCGGGAAACGGCTACACCTTC.

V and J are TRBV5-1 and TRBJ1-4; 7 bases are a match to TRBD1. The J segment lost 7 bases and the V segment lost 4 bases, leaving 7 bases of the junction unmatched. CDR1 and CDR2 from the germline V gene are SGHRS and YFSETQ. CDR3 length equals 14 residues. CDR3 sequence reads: CASSEQGGSEKLFF. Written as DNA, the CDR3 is TGCGCCAGCAGCGAGCAGGGGGGAAGTGAAAAACTGTTTTTT.

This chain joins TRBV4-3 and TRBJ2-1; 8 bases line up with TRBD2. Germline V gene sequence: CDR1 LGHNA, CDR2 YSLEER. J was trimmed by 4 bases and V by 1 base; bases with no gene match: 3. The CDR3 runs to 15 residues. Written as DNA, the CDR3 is TGCGCCAGCAGCCAAGCGGGAGGGGAGTACAATGAGCAGTTCTTC. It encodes CASSQAGGEYNEQFF.

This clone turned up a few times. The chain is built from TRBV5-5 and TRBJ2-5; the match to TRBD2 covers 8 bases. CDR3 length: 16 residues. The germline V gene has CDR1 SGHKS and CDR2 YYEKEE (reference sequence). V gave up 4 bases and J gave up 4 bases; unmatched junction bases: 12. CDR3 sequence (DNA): TGTGCCAGCAGCCCCCCTGGGCTAGCGGGCGCAGAGACCCAGTACTTC. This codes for CASSPPGLAGAETQYF.

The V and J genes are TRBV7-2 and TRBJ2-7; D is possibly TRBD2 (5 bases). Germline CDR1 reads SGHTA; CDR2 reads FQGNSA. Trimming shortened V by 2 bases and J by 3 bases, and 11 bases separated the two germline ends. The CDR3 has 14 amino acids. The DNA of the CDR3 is TGTGCCAGCAGCTTATCCAGCGGACGCTACGAGCAGTACTTC. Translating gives CASSLSSGRYEQYF.

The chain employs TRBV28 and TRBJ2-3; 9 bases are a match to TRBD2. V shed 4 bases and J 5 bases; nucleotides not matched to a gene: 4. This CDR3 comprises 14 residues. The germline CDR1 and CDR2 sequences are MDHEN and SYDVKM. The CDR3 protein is CASSSRGGGDTQYF. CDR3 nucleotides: TGTGCCAGCAGTTCGCGGGGGGGAGGAGATACGCAGTATTTT.

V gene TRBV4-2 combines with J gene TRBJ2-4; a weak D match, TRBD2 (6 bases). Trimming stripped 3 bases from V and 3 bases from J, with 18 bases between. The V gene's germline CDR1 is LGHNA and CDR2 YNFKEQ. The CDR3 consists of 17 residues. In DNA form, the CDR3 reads TGTGCCAGCAGCCAGAGGAGGGGTAGGGAACTCAAAAACATTCAGTACTTC. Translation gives CASSQRRGRELKNIQYF.

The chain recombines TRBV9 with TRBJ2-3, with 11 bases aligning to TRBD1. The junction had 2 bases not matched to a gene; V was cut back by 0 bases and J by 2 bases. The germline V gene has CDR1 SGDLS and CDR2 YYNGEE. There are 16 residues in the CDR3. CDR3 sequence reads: CASSVGTGGPTDTQYF. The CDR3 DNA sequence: TGTGCCAGCAGCGTAGGGACAGGGGGCCCCACAGATACGCAGTATTTT.

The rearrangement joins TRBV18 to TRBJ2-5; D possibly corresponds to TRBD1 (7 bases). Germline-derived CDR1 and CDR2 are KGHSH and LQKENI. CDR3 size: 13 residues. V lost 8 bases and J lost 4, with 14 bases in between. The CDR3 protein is CASTRGALETQYF. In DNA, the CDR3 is TGTGCCAGCACCAGGGGGGCCTTAGAGACCCAGTACTTC. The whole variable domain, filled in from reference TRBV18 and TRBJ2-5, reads NAGVMQNPRHLVRRRGQEARLRCSPMKGHSHVYWYRQLPEEGLKFMVYLQKENIIDESGMPKERFSAEFPKEGPSILRIQQVVRGDSAAYFCASTRGALETQYFGPGTRLLVL.

Here the CDR3 DNA reads TGCGCCAGCAGCCCCACGGGACAGGAGGCCTACAATGAGCAGTTCTTC. Protein sequence: CASSPTGQEAYNEQFF. This rearrangement joins TRBV5-1 to TRBJ2-1, with TRBD1 matching 8 bases. Germline V gene lookup returns CDR1 SGHRS and CDR2 YFSETQ. With V trimmed by 4 bases and J by 2 bases, 8 bases remained unmatched. The CDR3 is 16 residues long.

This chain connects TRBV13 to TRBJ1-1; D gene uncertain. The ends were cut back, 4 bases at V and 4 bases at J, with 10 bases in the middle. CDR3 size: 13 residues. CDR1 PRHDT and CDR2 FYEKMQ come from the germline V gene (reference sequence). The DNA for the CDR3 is TGTGCCAGCAGCTACGGGCCCTCCACTGAAGCTTTCTTT. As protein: CASSYGPSTEAFF.

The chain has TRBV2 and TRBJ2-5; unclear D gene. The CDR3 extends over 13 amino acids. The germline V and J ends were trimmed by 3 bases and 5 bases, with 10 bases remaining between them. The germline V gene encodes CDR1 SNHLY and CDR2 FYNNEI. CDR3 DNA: TGTGCCAGCAGTGATGAAAGGACGGAGACCCAGTACTTC. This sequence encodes CASSDERTETQYF.

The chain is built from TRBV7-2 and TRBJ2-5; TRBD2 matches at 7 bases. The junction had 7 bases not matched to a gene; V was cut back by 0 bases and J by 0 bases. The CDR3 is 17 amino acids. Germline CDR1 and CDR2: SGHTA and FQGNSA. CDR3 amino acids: CASSLASGSGYQETQYF. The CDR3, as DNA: TGTGCCAGCAGCTTAGCGTCGGGTAGCGGGTACCAAGAGACCCAGTACTTC.

CDR3 DNA: TGCGCCAGCAGCCAAGTTCCTGACAGGGGCCGCGGCTACACCTTC. Translated: CASSQVPDRGRGYTF. The V call is TRBV4-1, the J call TRBJ1-2, with TRBD1 identical over 8 bases. Germline lookup yields CDR1 MGHRA and CDR2 YSYEKL. The CDR3 length is 15 residues. V was clipped by 1 base and J by 8 bases; unmatched bases: 9.